These T cell receptor beta chains were read from a single sample in a study of OX40 agonist ivuxolimab in advanced cancers. The table came from immunoSEQ multiplex PCR; TCRdb's copy has only in-frame clones and leaves some out. This table holds about 110,000 clones, just over 90% found once. Sequencing was performed on CD4+ or CD8+ T cells sorted from blood, taken in a trial of the OX40 agonist ivuxolimab. Every receptor here comes from an adult with an advanced solid tumor such as melanoma, head and neck, liver or kidney cancer. The CDR3 runs from the conserved cysteine through the conserved F or W. Fields, in order: CDR3 protein, CDR3 DNA, clone size, J gene, V gene, D gene. D genes are given only for firm matches. For some rows the clone size is stated as once, few or many, or as a class when expanded; others skip it.

CAWSGHGNQPQHF,TGTGCCTGGAGTGGACATGGCAATCAGCCCCAGCATTTT,NA,TRBJ1-5,TRBV30,NA
CASGTTGGGYTF,TGTGCCAGCGGAACGACAGGGGGTGGCTACACCTTC,once,TRBJ1-2,TRBV27,TRBD1
CASTTTDTQYF,TGTGCCAGCACCACCACAGATACGCAGTATTTT,once,TRBJ2-3,TRBV7-9,NA
CASSPRGGVLYEQYF,TGTGCCAGTAGTCCCCGGGGGGGGGTCCTCTACGAGCAGTACTTC,NA,TRBJ2-7,TRBV19,TRBD2
CASSPGLAGTDTQYF,TGTGCCAGCTCACCGGGACTAGCGGGCACAGATACGCAGTATTTT,NA,TRBJ2-3,TRBV18,TRBD2
CASSGQNSNQPQHF,TGTGCCAGCAGTGGACAGAATAGCAATCAGCCCCAGCATTTT,NA,TRBJ1-5,TRBV2,NA
CASGGQGLSSGNTIYF,TGTGCCAGTGGGGGACAGGGACTAAGCTCTGGAAACACCATATATTTT,NA,TRBJ1-3,TRBV19,TRBD1
CASSYVQMNTEAFF,TGTGCCAGCAGTTACGTACAGATGAACACTGAAGCTTTCTTT,NA,TRBJ1-1,TRBV6-6,NA
CASSQDPGLAGRDTQYF,TGTGCCAGCAGCCAAGATCCCGGACTAGCGGGGAGGGATACGCAGTATTTT,NA,TRBJ2-3,TRBV4-2,TRBD2
CAIRTSGSTDTQYF,TGTGCCATCCGGACTAGCGGGAGCACAGATACGCAGTATTTT,NA,TRBJ2-3,TRBV10-3,TRBD2
CASSQDLGAGPSTDTQYF,TGCGCCAGCAGCCAAGATTTAGGAGCGGGGCCTAGCACAGATACGCAGTATTTT,NA,TRBJ2-3,TRBV4-3,TRBD2
CASSYPPRENTEAFF,TGTGCCAGCAGTTACCCCCCCCGGGAGAACACTGAAGCTTTCTTT,NA,TRBJ1-1,TRBV6-5,NA
CASRPRPGASYEQYF,TGTGCCAGCAGACCCCGGCCGGGGGCCTCCTACGAGCAGTACTTC,NA,TRBJ2-7,TRBV27,NA
CASSFRGQGEGYTF,TGTGCCAGCAGCTTCCGGGGACAGGGAGAAGGCTACACCTTC,NA,TRBJ1-2,TRBV7-9,TRBD1
CASSLGLNTEAFF,TGTGCCAGCAGCTTAGGCCTGAACACTGAAGCTTTCTTT,once,TRBJ1-1,TRBV11-3,NA
CASSWGLRQINAYEQYF,TGTGCCAGCAGCTGGGGCTTACGTCAGATAAACGCCTACGAGCAGTACTTC,NA,TRBJ2-7,TRBV5-6,NA
CASSQVTEAAQYF,TGCGCCAGCAGCCAAGTAACGGAGGCCGCGCAGTACTTC,NA,TRBJ2-7,TRBV4-3,NA
CASSFRVAGFYEQYF,TGTGCCAGCAGTTTCAGGGTCGCTGGCTTTTACGAGCAGTACTTC,NA,TRBJ2-7,TRBV6-5,NA
CASQGSYTEAFF,TGTGCCAGCCAGGGGTCCTATACTGAAGCTTTCTTT,once,TRBJ1-1,TRBV2,NA
CASSYSGFANTGELFF,TGTGCCAGCAGTTACTCGGGATTCGCGAACACCGGGGAGCTGTTTTTT,few,TRBJ2-2,TRBV6-5,NA
CASSSTRETEAFF,TGTGCCAGCAGCTCAACCCGGGAGACTGAAGCTTTCTTT,NA,TRBJ1-1,TRBV7-6,NA
CASSLGEADTQYF,TGTGCCAGCAGCTTGGGAGAGGCAGATACGCAGTATTTT,NA,TRBJ2-3,TRBV7-2,NA
CASSLANGLAGLYEQYF,TGTGCCAGCAGCTTAGCAAATGGACTAGCGGGGCTTTACGAGCAGTACTTC,NA,TRBJ2-7,TRBV11-2,TRBD2
CASGFEAVPYSPLHF,TGTGCTAGTGGTTTCGAGGCAGTGCCGTATTCACCCCTCCACTTT,NA,TRBJ1-6,TRBV12-5,NA
CASRESREAYNEQFF,TGTGCCAGTAGGGAGAGCAGGGAAGCCTACAATGAGCAGTTCTTC,NA,TRBJ2-1,TRBV19,NA
CASGAAGTGANVLTF,TGTGCCAGCGGGGCGGCCGGCACTGGGGCCAACGTCCTGACTTTC,NA,TRBJ2-6,TRBV6-5,NA
CASGASGYEQYF,TGCGCCAGCGGTGCGTCGGGCTACGAGCAGTACTTC,few,TRBJ2-7,TRBV5-1,NA
CATSRVGLETQYF,TGTGCCACCAGCAGAGTGGGCCTTGAGACCCAGTACTTC,once,TRBJ2-5,TRBV15,NA
CASAHGSSNQPQHF,TGTGCCAGCGCACACGGGAGCAGCAATCAGCCCCAGCATTTT,few,TRBJ1-5,TRBV13,NA
CASSLGGGTTDTQYF,TGTGCCAGCAGCTTAGGCGGGGGAACCACAGATACGCAGTATTTT,NA,TRBJ2-3,TRBV11-2,TRBD2
CASKWEGSPGELFF,TGTGCCAGTAAGTGGGAAGGGAGCCCCGGGGAGCTGTTTTTT,NA,TRBJ2-2,TRBV19,NA